Listed below are T cell receptor beta chains from one sample, sequenced in a study of response to subunit inactivated influenza vaccine. MiXCR, applied by TCRdb to the RT-PCR reads, yields one record per CDR3 protein. The sample holds about 480,000 distinct CDR3 sequences; 10% to 15% are singletons and the top ten take over 10%. The sample here was PBMCs from blood, taken roughly 6 weeks after vaccination. The receptors come from a man in his fifties or sixties who received an inactivated influenza vaccine. The CDR3 runs from the conserved cysteine through the conserved F or W. The D gene is left open where the match is weak. For some rows the clone size is stated as once, few or many, or as a class when expanded; others skip it.

clone_size j_call v_call d_call cdr3_aa cdr3_nt
few TRBJ2-7 TRBV12-3/TRBV12-4 - CASSLMDEQYF TGTGCCAGCAGTTTAATGGACGAGCAGTACTTC
- TRBJ2-5 TRBV10-3 TRBD1 CAIRQGVNEETQYF TGTGCCATCCGACAGGGGGTAAATGAGGAGACCCAGTACTTC
few TRBJ1-5 TRBV6-5 TRBD1 CASSYSSRGLFSQPQHF TGTGCCAGCAGTTACTCTTCCAGGGGGTTGTTTAGTCAGCCCCAGCATTTT
few TRBJ2-7 TRBV5-1 - CASSLVSVPVSYEQYF TGCGCCAGCAGCTTGGTATCGGTCCCGGTATCCTACGAGCAGTACTTC
many TRBJ2-3 TRBV5-5 TRBD2 CASSFRLAGALDTQYF TGTGCCAGCAGCTTTAGGCTAGCGGGGGCCCTAGATACGCAGTATTTT
- TRBJ1-5 TRBV10-3 - CAISDYRSNQHQHF TGTGCCATCAGTGATTACAGGTCTAATCAGCACCAGCATTTT
many TRBJ2-1 TRBV12-3/TRBV12-4 - CASSLTGASYNEQFF TGTGCCAGCAGTTTAACGGGGGCCTCTTACAATGAGCAGTTCTTC
many TRBJ2-4 TRBV20-1 TRBD2 CSARGPSGRRLGNIQYF TGCAGTGCTAGGGGCCCTAGCGGGAGAAGGCTAGGAAACATTCAGTACTTC
few TRBJ2-1 TRBV28 TRBD2 CASSLRGLAGGYNEQFF TGTGCCAGCAGTTTACGCGGACTAGCGGGGGGCTACAATGAGCAGTTCTTC
- TRBJ2-3 TRBV4-3 TRBD1 CASRQEAGGNTDTQYF TGCGCCAGCCGCCAAGAGGCAGGGGGCAACACAGATACGCAGTATTTT
few TRBJ1-6 TRBV28 - CASSSLGQNNSPLHF TGTGCCAGCAGTTCACTCGGGCAGAATAATTCACCCCTCCACTTT
many TRBJ2-3 TRBV12-3/TRBV12-4 - CASRQGDTQYF TGTGCCAGCAGGCAGGGGGATACGCAGTATTTT
- TRBJ2-1 TRBV7-2 TRBD2 CASSPRGLAGYNEQFF TGTGCCAGCAGCCCCAGGGGACTAGCGGGGTACAATGAGCAGTTCTTC
- TRBJ1-1 TRBV7-9 - CASSLVAGPNTEAFF TGTGCCAGCAGCTTAGTCGCAGGGCCGAACACTGAAGCTTTCTTT
- TRBJ2-1 TRBV7-9 - CSSSLASGRWNEQFF TGTTCCAGCAGCTTAGCGTCGGGGCGGTGGAATGAGCAGTTCTTC
few TRBJ1-6 TRBV12-3/TRBV12-4 - CASSLASSPLHF TGTGCCAGCAGTTTGGCCTCCTCACCCCTCCACTTT
few TRBJ2-2 TRBV4-3 TRBD2 CASSQQIGLAGNTGELFF TGCGCCAGCAGCCAACAGATCGGACTAGCGGGAAACACCGGGGAGCTGTTTTTT
- TRBJ2-7 TRBV20-1 TRBD1 CSASSRQGIYEQYF TGCAGTGCTAGTAGTAGACAGGGGATATACGAGCAGTACTTC
few TRBJ1-1 TRBV29-1 - CSVEEKTGTEAFF TGCAGCGTTGAAGAGAAGACAGGCACTGAAGCTTTCTTT
- TRBJ2-7 TRBV18 TRBD1 CASSPGQGQLYEQYF TGTGCCAGCTCACCCGGACAGGGCCAATTGTACGAGCAGTACTTC
many TRBJ1-1 TRBV6-1 - CASSLGGGRWLSTEAFF TGTGCCAGCAGCCTCGGGGGAGGGAGGTGGTTGAGCACTGAAGCTTTCTTT
- TRBJ2-7 TRBV12-3/TRBV12-4 TRBD2 CASSQTSANEQYF TGTGCCAGCAGCCAAACTAGCGCGAACGAGCAGTACTTC
- TRBJ1-5 TRBV4-3 - CASSQDYGGGQPQHF TGCGCCAGCAGCCAAGATTACGGGGGCGGTCAGCCCCAGCATTTT
few TRBJ1-1 TRBV27 - CASSAYRLMNTEAFF TGTGCCAGCAGTGCCTACAGGCTTATGAACACTGAAGCTTTCTTT
many TRBJ2-1 TRBV29-1 - CSVDRDYNEQFF TGCAGCGTTGATCGGGACTACAATGAGCAGTTCTTC
few TRBJ2-5 TRBV15 TRBD2 CATSSAGVQETQYF TGTGCCACCAGCAGCGCGGGAGTCCAAGAGACCCAGTACTTC
- TRBJ2-1 TRBV6-1 TRBD2 CASSEDDSGGKKQFF TGTGCCAGCAGTGAAGATGATAGCGGGGGGAAAAAGCAGTTCTTC
- TRBJ2-7 TRBV20-1 - CSARRSKQGDEQYF TGCAGTGCTAGACGTTCTAAACAGGGTGACGAGCAGTACTTC
many TRBJ2-1 TRBV28 TRBD2 CASSLLAGGPHNEQFF TGTGCCAGCAGTTTATTGGCGGGAGGGCCCCACAATGAGCAGTTCTTC
many TRBJ1-2 TRBV7-9 TRBD1 CASSSDRTGASYGYTF TGTGCCAGCAGCTCTGATAGGACAGGGGCCTCCTATGGCTACACCTTC
- TRBJ2-1 TRBV4-1 TRBD2 CASSQDRAGGAYNEQFF TGCGCCAGCAGCCAAGATCGAGCCGGGGGGGCCTACAATGAGCAGTTCTTC
few TRBJ1-1 TRBV30 - CAWSWGTEAFF TGTGCCTGGAGCTGGGGCACTGAAGCTTTCTTT
- TRBJ2-3 TRBV6-1 TRBD2 CASRAQLAGDADTQYF TGTGCCAGCAGGGCCCAACTAGCGGGAGACGCAGATACGCAGTATTTT
- TRBJ2-6 TRBV30 - CAWSWISGANVLTF TGTGCCTGGAGTTGGATCTCTGGGGCCAACGTCCTGACTTTC
many TRBJ2-7 TRBV9 - CASSVGPDSSYEQYF TGTGCCAGCAGCGTAGGTCCGGACAGCTCCTACGAGCAGTACTTC
many TRBJ2-5 TRBV7-2 - CASSLEELGGKETQYF TGTGCCAGCAGCTTAGAAGAGTTAGGTGGTAAAGAGACCCAGTACTTC
- TRBJ1-1 TRBV12-3/TRBV12-4 - CASSLTFTAEAFF TGTGCCAGCAGCCTCACCTTCACGGCCGAAGCTTTCTTT
many TRBJ2-7 TRBV7-2 - CASSANPSYEQYF TGTGCCAGCAGCGCGAACCCCTCCTACGAGCAGTACTTC
- TRBJ2-7 TRBV6-1 TRBD2 CASSWTSGGLEQYF TGTGCCAGCAGCTGGACTAGCGGAGGACTTGAGCAGTACTTC
- TRBJ1-6 TRBV5-1 - CASSFTGYNSPLHF TGCGCCAGCAGCTTCACAGGATATAATTCACCCCTCCACTTT
- TRBJ2-5 TRBV6-5 TRBD2 CASSYGREGTETQYF TGTGCCAGCAGTTACGGCCGGGAGGGGACAGAGACCCAGTACTTC
few TRBJ1-1 TRBV12-3/TRBV12-4 - CASTDPVGNTEAFF TGTGCCAGCACGGACCCCGTCGGGAACACTGAAGCTTTCTTT
- TRBJ2-6 TRBV18 - CASSPAGDQASGANVLTF TGTGCCAGCTCACCCGCAGGGGACCAAGCTTCTGGGGCCAACGTCCTGACTTTC
once TRBJ2-1 TRBV7-9 - CASSFGDLRSEQFF TGTGCCAGCAGCTTTGGGGACTTAAGAAGTGAGCAGTTCTTC
many TRBJ1-2 TRBV12-3/TRBV12-4 TRBD1 CASSSSGGSGYTF TGTGCCAGCAGTTCCTCAGGGGGATCTGGCTACACCTTC
many TRBJ2-7 TRBV12-3/TRBV12-4 - CASSTTGYEQYF TGTGCCAGCAGTACTACAGGGTACGAGCAGTACTTC
few TRBJ2-5 TRBV5-5 TRBD2 CASSLDLSGGETQYF TGTGCCAGCAGCTTGGATCTTAGCGGGGGGGAGACCCAGTACTTC
- TRBJ2-5 TRBV24-1 - CATSAPKGPHQETQYF TGTGCCACCAGTGCCCCAAAAGGGCCGCATCAAGAGACCCAGTACTTC
- TRBJ1-2 TRBV12-3/TRBV12-4 TRBD1 CASSTGTEANYGYTF TGTGCCAGCAGCACTGGGACAGAAGCTAACTATGGCTACACCTTC